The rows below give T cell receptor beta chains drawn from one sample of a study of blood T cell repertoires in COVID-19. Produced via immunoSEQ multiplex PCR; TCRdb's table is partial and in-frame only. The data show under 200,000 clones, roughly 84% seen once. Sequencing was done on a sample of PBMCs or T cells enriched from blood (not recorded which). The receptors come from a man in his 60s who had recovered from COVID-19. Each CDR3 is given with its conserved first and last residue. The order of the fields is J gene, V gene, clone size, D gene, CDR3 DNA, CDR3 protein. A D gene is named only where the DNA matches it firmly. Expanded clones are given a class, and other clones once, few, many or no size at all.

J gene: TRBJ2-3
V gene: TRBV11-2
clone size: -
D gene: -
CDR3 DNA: TGTGCCAGCAGCTTAGAGATCTTCGGGATCAACACAGATACGCAGTATTTT
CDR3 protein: CASSLEIFGINTDTQYF

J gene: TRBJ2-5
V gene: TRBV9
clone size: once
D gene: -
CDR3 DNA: TGTGCCAGCAGCGTTCGGGGACAAGAGACCCAGTACTTC
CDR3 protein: CASSVRGQETQYF

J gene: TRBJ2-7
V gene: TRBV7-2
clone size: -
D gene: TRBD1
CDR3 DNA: TGTGCCAGCAGCGTCGAGACAGGGGGCGCCTACGAGCAGTACTTC
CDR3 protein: CASSVETGGAYEQYF

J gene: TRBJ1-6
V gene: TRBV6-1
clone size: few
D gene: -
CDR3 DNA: TGTGCCAGCAGTGGGTCAACAGGGTTCATAGCTTCACCCCTCCACTTT
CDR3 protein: CASSGSTGFIASPLHF

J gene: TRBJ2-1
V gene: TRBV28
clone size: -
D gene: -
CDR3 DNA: TGTGCCAGCAGCATGCACAGCTCCTACAATGAGCAGTTCTTC
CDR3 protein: CASSMHSSYNEQFF

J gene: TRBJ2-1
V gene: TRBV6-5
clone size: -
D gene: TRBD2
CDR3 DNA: TGTGCCAGCTATAGCGGGAGTTCTCCCAACCAGCAGTTCTTC
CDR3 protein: CASYSGSSPNQQFF

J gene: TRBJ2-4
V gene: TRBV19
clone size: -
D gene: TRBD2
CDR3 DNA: TGTGCCAGTGCCCTGGGCGGGGGAAACATTCAGTACTTC
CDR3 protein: CASALGGGNIQYF

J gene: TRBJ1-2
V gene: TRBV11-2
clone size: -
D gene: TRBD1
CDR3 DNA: TGTGCCAGCAGCTTGACCGGGACAGGGGTAATGGGCTACACCTTC
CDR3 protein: CASSLTGTGVMGYTF

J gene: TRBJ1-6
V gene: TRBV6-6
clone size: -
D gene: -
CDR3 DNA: TGTGCCAGCAGTTACTCTGGCGAGGGGAGGTCACCCCTCCACTTT
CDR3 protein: CASSYSGEGRSPLHF

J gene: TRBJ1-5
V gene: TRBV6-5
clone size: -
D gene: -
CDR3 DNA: TGTGCCAGCAAACAGGGAAGCAATCAGCCCCAGCATTTT
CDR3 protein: CASKQGSNQPQHF

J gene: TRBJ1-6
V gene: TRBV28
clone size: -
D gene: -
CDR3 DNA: TGTGCCAGCACCTTTTATCTCAGGAATTCACCCCTCCACTTT
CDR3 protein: CASTFYLRNSPLHF

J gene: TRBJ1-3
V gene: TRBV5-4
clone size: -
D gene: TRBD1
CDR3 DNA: TGTGCCAGCAGCTTGTTCGGACAGGAGCACACCATATATTTT
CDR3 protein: CASSLFGQEHTIYF

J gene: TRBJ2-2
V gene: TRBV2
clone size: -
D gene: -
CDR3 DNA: TGTGCCAGCAGTGAAGCCGGGAGCTCCACCGGGGAGCTGTTTTTT
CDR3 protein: CASSEAGSSTGELFF

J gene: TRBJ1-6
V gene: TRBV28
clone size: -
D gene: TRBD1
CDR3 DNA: TGTGCCAGCAGTGTCGGACAGGGGGCTAATTCACCCCTCCACTTT
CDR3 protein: CASSVGQGANSPLHF

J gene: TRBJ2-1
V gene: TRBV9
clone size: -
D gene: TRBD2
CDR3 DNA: TGTGCCAGCAGCGTATTCCCGGGACTAGCGGGAGAGGTTGAGCAGTTCTTC
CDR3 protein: CASSVFPGLAGEVEQFF

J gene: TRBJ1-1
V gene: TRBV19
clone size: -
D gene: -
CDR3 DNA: TGTGCCAGTAGTACTCCGGGACACGTCCTCGAGATCACTGAAGCTTTCTTT
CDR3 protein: CASSTPGHVLEITEAFF

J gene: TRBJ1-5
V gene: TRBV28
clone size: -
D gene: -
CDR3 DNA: TGTGCCAGCAGAGAGACAGGTAGGATTCAGCCCCAGCATTTT
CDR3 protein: CASRETGRIQPQHF

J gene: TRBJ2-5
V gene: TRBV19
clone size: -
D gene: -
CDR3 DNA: TGTGCCAGTAGTAATCGTATTTCAGAGACCCAGTACTTC
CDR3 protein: CASSNRISETQYF

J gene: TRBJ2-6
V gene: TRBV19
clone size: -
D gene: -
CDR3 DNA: TGTGCCAGTACCCTACGGGTCTCTGGGGCCAACGTCCTGACTTTC
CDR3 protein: CASTLRVSGANVLTF

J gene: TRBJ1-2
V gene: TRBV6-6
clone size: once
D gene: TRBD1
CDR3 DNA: TGTGCCAGCAGTTACTCGACAGGGGGCGGGTATGGCTACACCTTC
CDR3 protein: CASSYSTGGGYGYTF

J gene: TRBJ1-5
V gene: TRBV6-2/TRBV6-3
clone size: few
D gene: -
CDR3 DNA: TGTGCCAGCAGTTCCGCAGGAATCAATCAGCCCCAGCATTTT
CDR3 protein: CASSSAGINQPQHF

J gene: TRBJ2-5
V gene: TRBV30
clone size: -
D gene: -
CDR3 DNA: TGTGCCTGGAGCAGACTGGGGGCCTACCAAGAGACCCAGTACTTC
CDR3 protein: CAWSRLGAYQETQYF

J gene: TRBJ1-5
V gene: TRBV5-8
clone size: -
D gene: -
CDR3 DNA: TGTGCCAGCAGCTTGTTCTGGGGAGATAATCAGCCCCAGCATTTT
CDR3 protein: CASSLFWGDNQPQHF

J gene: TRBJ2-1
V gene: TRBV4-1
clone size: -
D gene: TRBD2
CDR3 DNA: TGCGCCAGCAGCCAAGATAAAAGAGGGCTAGCGGGGGGGGTAGATGAGCAGTTCTTC
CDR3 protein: CASSQDKRGLAGGVDEQFF

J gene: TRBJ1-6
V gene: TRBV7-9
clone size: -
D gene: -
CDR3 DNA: TGTGCCAGCAGCGCCTGGGACTCGGGCTCACCCCTCCACTTT
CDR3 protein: CASSAWDSGSPLHF

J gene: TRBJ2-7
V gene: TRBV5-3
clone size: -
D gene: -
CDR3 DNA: TGTGCCAGAAGCTTGGATCAAGCTGAGCCAACCTACGAGCAGTACTTC
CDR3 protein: CARSLDQAEPTYEQYF

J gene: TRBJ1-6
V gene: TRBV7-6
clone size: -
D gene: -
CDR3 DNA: TGTGCCAGCAGCCAGAGGAATTCACCCCTCCACTTT
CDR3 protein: CASSQRNSPLHF

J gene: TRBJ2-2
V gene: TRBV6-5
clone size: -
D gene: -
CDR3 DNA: TGTGCCAGCAGTTACTCGGGAGCCACCGGGGAGCTGTTTTTT
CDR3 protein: CASSYSGATGELFF

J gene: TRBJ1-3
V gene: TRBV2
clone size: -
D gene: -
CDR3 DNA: TGTGCCAGCAGTCCCAATAACAGGTACTCTGGAAACACCATATATTTT
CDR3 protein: CASSPNNRYSGNTIYF

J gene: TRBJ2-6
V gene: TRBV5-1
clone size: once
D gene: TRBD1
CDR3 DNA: TGCGCCAGCAGCTTGGAGTGGATGGGGACAGGCTCTGGGGCCAACGTCCTGACTTTC
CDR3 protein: CASSLEWMGTGSGANVLTF

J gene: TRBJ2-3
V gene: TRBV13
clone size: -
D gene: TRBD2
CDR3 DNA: TGTGCCAGCAGCTTTGGCACTAGCGGGATTAGCACAGATACGCAGTATTTT
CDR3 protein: CASSFGTSGISTDTQYF

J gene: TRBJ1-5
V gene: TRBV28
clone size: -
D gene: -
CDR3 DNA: TGTGCCAGCAGGGGAGGGTGGAATCAGCCCCAGCATTTT
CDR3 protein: CASRGGWNQPQHF

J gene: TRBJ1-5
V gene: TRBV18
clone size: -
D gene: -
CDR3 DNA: TGTGCCAGCTCACCACCGACAGGCAATCAGCCCCAGCATTTT
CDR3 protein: CASSPPTGNQPQHF

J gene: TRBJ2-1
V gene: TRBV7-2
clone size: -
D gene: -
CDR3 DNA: TGTGCCAGCAGCTCCTACAGGGCGATCTCCTACAATGAGCAGTTCTTC
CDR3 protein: CASSSYRAISYNEQFF